These 2 T cell receptor beta chains were all obtained from the same sample, sequenced in a study of CD8+ T cells in alopecia areata. cDNA prepared by RNA extraction and subsequent reverse transcription served as the template for sequencing. Some clones are missing from TCRdb's copy, which holds only in-frame ones; the method was immunoSEQ multiplex PCR. Among 110,000 or so clones listed, 55% to 60% were seen once. Sequencing was done on a sample of NKG2D-low CD8+ T cells sorted from blood. All receptors come from a human donor with alopecia areata.

The chain combines TRBV6-6 with TRBJ2-7; no reliable D call. Deletions cut 2 bases from V and 4 bases from J, with 3 bases between. Germline V gene sequence: CDR1 MNHNY, CDR2 SVGAGI (reference sequence). This CDR3 is 11 amino acids long. This chain's CDR3 is CASSYDYEQYF. The CDR3 region has the DNA TGTGCCAGCAGTTACGATTACGAGCAGTACTTC.

This clone was picked up a small number of times. The V gene is TRBV19, the J gene TRBJ2-1; no definite D call. The V and J ends lost 5 bases and 7 bases respectively, with 18 bases between them. Germline V CDR1 and CDR2: LNHDA, SQIVND (reference sequence). The CDR3 extends over 15 amino acids. CDR3 amino acids: CASSPSYNAQNEQFF. CDR3 nucleotide sequence: TGTGCCAGTAGTCCCTCGTACAACGCCCAAAATGAGCAGTTCTTC.